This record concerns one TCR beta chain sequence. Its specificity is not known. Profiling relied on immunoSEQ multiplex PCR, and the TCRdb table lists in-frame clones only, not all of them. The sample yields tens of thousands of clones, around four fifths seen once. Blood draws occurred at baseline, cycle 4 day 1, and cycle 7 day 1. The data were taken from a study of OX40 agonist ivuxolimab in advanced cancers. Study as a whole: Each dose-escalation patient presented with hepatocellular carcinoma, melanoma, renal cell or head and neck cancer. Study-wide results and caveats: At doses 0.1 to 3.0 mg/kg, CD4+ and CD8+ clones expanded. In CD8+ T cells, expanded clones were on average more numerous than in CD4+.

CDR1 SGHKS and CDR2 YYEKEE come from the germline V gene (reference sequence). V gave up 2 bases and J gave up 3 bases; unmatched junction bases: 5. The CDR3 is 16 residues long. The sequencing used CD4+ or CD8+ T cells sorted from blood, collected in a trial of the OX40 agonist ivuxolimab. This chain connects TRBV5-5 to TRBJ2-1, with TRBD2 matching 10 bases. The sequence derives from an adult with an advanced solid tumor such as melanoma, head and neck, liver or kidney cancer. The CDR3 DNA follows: TGTGCCAGCAGCTTCCACTCTAGCGGGAGCTACAATGAGCAGTTCTTC. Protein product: CASSFHSSGSYNEQFF.